Described below is a single TCR beta chain sequence and its context. The antigen is undetermined. This sample is drawn from a study of shared clonotypes between healthy human individuals. Broader study findings: In general, naive subsets displayed greater estimated richness than memory subsets did. Clonotype sharing among donors, it was expected, would be affected by sequencing depth. When naive CD4 clonotypes were compared across a few donors, approximately 5% were shared.

Germline-derived CDR1 and CDR2 are MRHNA and SNTAGT. The CDR3 is made up of 13 amino acids. V lost 3 bases, J lost 11 bases, and 7 bases stayed unmatched. Per sorted-subset replicate PCR, input was 200 to 250 ng DNA, representing roughly 30,000 T cell genomes. Sequencing used immunoSEQ multiplex PCR; TCRdb keeps in-frame clones, though not all of them. The sample yields hundreds of thousands of clones, approximately 96% seen once. Naive CD8 cells were CD45RO-negative, positively selected for CCR7, excluding terminally differentiated effector memory CD45RA+ cells. This rearrangement joins TRBV6-4 to TRBJ1-1; TRBD1 matches at 9 bases. Source material: naive CD8+ T cells sorted from blood. The sequence was collected from a woman aged 25 to 39 in good health. The CDR3 DNA is TGTGCCAGCAGTGAAACCGGGACAGGGACTGCTTTCTTT. It specifies CASSETGTGTAFF.